A single sample is the source of the 20 T cell receptor beta chains below, sequenced in a study of cytomegalovirus exposure and HLA in healthy donors. PCR employed 60 Vbeta and 13 Jbeta primers. Assay: immunoSEQ multiplex PCR; the TCRdb copy retains only in-frame clones and omits some. The table includes fewer than 120,000 clones, around 80% detected once. The specimen was PBMCs. These receptors were obtained from a young man in good health and CMV-seropositive.

This clone was counted once. The V and J genes are TRBV13 and TRBJ2-1; D might be TRBD2 (6 bases). The CDR3 is made up of 15 amino acids. V lost 4 bases to trimming and J lost 5 bases, with 15 bases between them. Germline V gene lookup returns CDR1 PRHDT and CDR2 FYEKMQ (reference sequence). This CDR3 is CASSSGTPVHNEQFF. CDR3 nucleotide sequence: TGTGCCAGCAGCTCCGGGACTCCTGTCCACAATGAGCAGTTCTTC.

This clone was seen only a few times. V gene TRBV7-9 combines with J gene TRBJ2-7; D might be TRBD1 (6 bases). Germline assignment: CDR1 SEHNR and CDR2 FQNEAQ (reference sequence). Between the trimmed V and J ends, which lost 5 bases and 3 bases, there was a span of 20 bases. The CDR3 contains 16 residues. The DNA of the CDR3 is TGTGCCAGCAGCCCTACCGGGCAGGGGACGAACTACGAGCAGTACTTC. Protein: CASSPTGQGTNYEQYF. Supplemented by reference TRBV7-9 and TRBJ2-7, the full variable domain reads DTGVSQNPRHKITKRGQNVTFRCDPISEHNRLYWYRQTLGQGPEFLTYFQNEAQLEKSRLLSDRFSAERPKGSFSTLEIQRTEQGDSAMYLCASSPTGQGTNYEQYFGPGTRLTVT.

The gene calls are TRBV27 and TRBJ2-1; weak D call: TRBD2 (6 bases). This CDR3 has 15 amino acids. V was trimmed by 3 bases and J by 3 bases, leaving 12 bases between them. The germline V gene encodes CDR1 MNHEY and CDR2 SMNVEV (reference sequence). CDR3 coding DNA: TGTGCCAGCAGTTTCTCGGGGGAGCGCTACAATGAGCAGTTCTTC. Translating it yields CASSFSGERYNEQFF.

The chain combines TRBV7-9 with TRBJ2-1; TRBD2 matches 15 bases. Germline assignment: CDR1 SEHNR and CDR2 FQNEAQ (reference sequence). The J segment lost 5 bases and the V segment lost 4 bases, leaving 3 bases of the junction unmatched. This CDR3 region has 16 residues. The CDR3 DNA sequence: TGTGCCAGCAGCTCCCGGACTAGCGGGGGGGACAATGAGCAGTTCTTC. Protein sequence: CASSSRTSGGDNEQFF.

The V and J genes are TRBV6-5 and TRBJ2-5, with D unresolved. The germline V and J ends were trimmed by 7 bases and 4 bases, with 10 bases remaining between them. The CDR3 loop spans 12 amino acids. In germline, CDR1 is MNHEY, CDR2 SVGAGI. The CDR3 region is CASNARGETQYF. The CDR3 region has the DNA TGTGCCAGCAACGCCCGCGGAGAGACCCAGTACTTC.

V usage is TRBV6-5 and J usage is TRBJ1-2, with D unclear. Trimming took off 2 bases at V and 4 bases at J, with 14 bases between the two ends. Germline CDR1 and CDR2: MNHEY and SVGAGI. The CDR3 has 15 residues. CDR3 protein: CASSYTRFASYGYTF. The CDR3 DNA follows: TGTGCCAGCAGTTACACTAGGTTCGCGTCCTATGGCTACACCTTC.

The chain couples TRBV27 to TRBJ1-6; 9 bases align to TRBD1. Germline V lookup: CDR1 MNHEY, CDR2 SMNVEV (reference sequence). The length of the CDR3 is 14 residues. With V trimmed by 5 bases and J by 10 bases, 6 bases remained unmatched. The CDR3 sequence is CASSQDRGRSPLHF. The CDR3 coding sequence is TGTGCCAGCAGTCAGGACAGGGGTCGCTCACCCCTCCACTTT.

The chain has TRBV21-1 and TRBJ2-4; TRBD2 is the table's D call, not checked against the DNA. TRBV21-1 constitutes a pseudogene. The CDR3 covers 13 residues. CDR3 protein: CARPTSGNDIQYF. In nucleotides, the CDR3 is TGTGCCAGGCCGACATCGGGGAACGACATTCAGTACTTC.

CDR3 amino acids: CASSLSGYNEQFF. The CDR3 DNA sequence: TGTGCCAGCAGCTTAAGCGGGTACAATGAGCAGTTCTTC. The gene calls are TRBV5-4 and TRBJ2-1; D is perhaps TRBD2 (6 bases). Looked up from germline, CDR1 is SGHNT and CDR2 is YYREEE (reference sequence). V lost 2 bases, J lost 4 bases, and 7 bases lay in between. This CDR3 comprises 13 residues. The complete variable domain, with remaining parts taken from reference TRBV5-4 and TRBJ2-1, reads ETGVTQSPTHLIKTRGQQVTLRCSSQSGHNTVSWYQQALGQGPQFIFQYYREEENGRGNFPPRFSGLQFPNYSSELNVNALELDDSALYLCASSLSGYNEQFFGPGTRLTVL.

The chain joins TRBV9 to TRBJ1-2; 7 nucleotides agree with TRBD1. Germline V gives CDR1 SGDLS, CDR2 YYNGEE. This CDR3 region has 13 residues. V was pared by 0 bases and J by 13 bases, with 9 bases of the junction left unmatched. CDR3 sequence: CASSVEGQHAFTF. CDR3 DNA sequence: TGTGCCAGCAGCGTAGAGGGACAGCACGCGTTCACCTTC.

The chain has TRBV28 and TRBJ2-5; 7 bases match TRBD1. The end of the DNA aligns better with TRBJ2-7, so the J call may be wrong. Looked up from germline, CDR1 is MDHEN and CDR2 is SYDVKM. This CDR3 contains 13 residues. CDR3 sequence reads: CASSQTGFYEQYF. The CDR3 nucleotides read TGTGCCAGCAGTCAGACAGGGTTCTACGAGCAGTACTTC.

V and J are TRBV7-2 and TRBJ2-5; 7 nucleotides agree with TRBD1. This CDR3 is 15 amino acids long. Germline V gives CDR1 SGHTA, CDR2 FQGNSA. Trimming cost V 5 bases and J 1 base; bases outside gene matches: 7. CDR3 sequence reads: CASSPPAGGQETQYF. The CDR3, as DNA: TGTGCCAGCAGCCCTCCGGCAGGGGGCCAAGAGACCCAGTACTTC.

V and J are TRBV5-1 and TRBJ2-2; a possible D gene is TRBD2 (6 bases). Germline values: CDR1 SGHRS, CDR2 YFSETQ. This CDR3 is 16 amino acids long. V lost 6 bases and J lost 4, with 19 bases in between. The CDR3 protein is CASIGGGAEITGELFF. The CDR3 bases are TGCGCCAGCATCGGGGGAGGAGCAGAAATCACCGGGGAGCTGTTTTTT.

V and J are TRBV7-9 and TRBJ1-3; 7 bases are shared with TRBD1. The CDR3 has 16 amino acids. V shed 5 bases and J 0 bases; nucleotides not matched to a gene: 7. Germline lookup yields CDR1 SEHNR and CDR2 FQNEAQ (reference sequence). CDR3 amino acids: CASSGDTGDSGNTIYF. CDR3 DNA: TGTGCCAGCAGCGGTGATACAGGGGACTCTGGAAACACCATATATTTT. The full variable domain, its missing parts supplied by reference TRBV7-9 and TRBJ1-3, is DTGVSQNPRHKITKRGQNVTFRCDPISEHNRLYWYRQTLGQGPEFLTYFQNEAQLEKSRLLSDRFSAERPKGSFSTLEIQRTEQGDSAMYLCASSGDTGDSGNTIYFGEGSWLTVV.

The V and J genes are TRBV5-1 and TRBJ2-7; TRBD1 is a possible D gene (6 bases). Deletions cut 7 bases from V and 3 bases from J, with 20 bases between. Germline CDR1 is SGHRS and CDR2 is YFSETQ. The CDR3 runs to 15 residues. CDR3 sequence (DNA): TGCGCCAGCGGTACCGACAGGTCGCTAGACTACGAGCAGTACTTC. It codes for CASGTDRSLDYEQYF.

This clone was detected only once. The sample contains more than one DNA sequence encoding this CDR3. V usage is TRBV6-6 and J usage is TRBJ2-3, with 8 nucleotides matching TRBD2. The V segment lost 0 bases and the J segment 10 bases; nucleotides outside the gene matches: 9. This CDR3 has 15 residues. The germline CDR1 and CDR2 sequences are MNHNY and SVGAGI (reference sequence). The CDR3 DNA reads TGTGCCAGCAGTTACTCGATGGGACTAGTGATATCGCAGTATTTT. Its protein product is CASSYSMGLVISQYF.

The chain combines TRBV6-4 with TRBJ2-2; D might be TRBD1 (5 bases). The V and J ends lost 0 bases and 6 bases respectively, with 11 bases between them. CDR3 length: 15 residues. The germline V gene encodes CDR1 MRHNA and CDR2 SNTAGT. The CDR3 coding sequence is TGTGCCAGCAGTGACTCAGGGGATAGGCCCGGGGAGCTGTTTTTT. Amino acids: CASSDSGDRPGELFF.

The chain links TRBV4-3 to TRBJ2-2; TRBD1 aligns across 7 bases. The CDR3 loop spans 16 amino acids. Germline loops: CDR1 LGHNA, CDR2 YSLEER. V was pared by 0 bases and J by 4 bases, with 5 bases of the junction left unmatched. The CDR3 DNA follows: TGCGCCAGCAGCCAAGATTCGAACAGGGGCACCGGGGAGCTGTTTTTT. It codes for CASSQDSNRGTGELFF.

This clone was seen a few times. The chain recombines TRBV5-1 with TRBJ1-1, with D possibly being TRBD1 (5 bases). The CDR3 totals 17 residues. The ends were cut back, 0 bases at V and 4 bases at J, with 19 bases in the middle. Per the germline V gene, CDR1 is SGHRS and CDR2 is YFSETQ. CDR3 sequence reads: CASSLEEGGGVGTEAFF. As DNA, the CDR3 is TGCGCCAGCAGCTTGGAGGAGGGTGGGGGAGTGGGCACTGAAGCTTTCTTT.

J is TRBJ1-2 and V is TRBV7-9; TRBD1 is a possible D gene (5 bases). Trimming took 5 bases from V and 4 from J, leaving 11 bases between them. The germline V gene encodes CDR1 SEHNR and CDR2 FQNEAQ (reference sequence). This CDR3 has 13 residues. CDR3 loop: CASSASGPYGYTF. CDR3 bases: TGTGCCAGCAGCGCATCAGGGCCCTATGGCTACACCTTC. The full variable domain, rest sourced from reference TRBV7-9 and TRBJ1-2, is DTGVSQNPRHKITKRGQNVTFRCDPISEHNRLYWYRQTLGQGPEFLTYFQNEAQLEKSRLLSDRFSAERPKGSFSTLEIQRTEQGDSAMYLCASSASGPYGYTFGSGTRLTVV.